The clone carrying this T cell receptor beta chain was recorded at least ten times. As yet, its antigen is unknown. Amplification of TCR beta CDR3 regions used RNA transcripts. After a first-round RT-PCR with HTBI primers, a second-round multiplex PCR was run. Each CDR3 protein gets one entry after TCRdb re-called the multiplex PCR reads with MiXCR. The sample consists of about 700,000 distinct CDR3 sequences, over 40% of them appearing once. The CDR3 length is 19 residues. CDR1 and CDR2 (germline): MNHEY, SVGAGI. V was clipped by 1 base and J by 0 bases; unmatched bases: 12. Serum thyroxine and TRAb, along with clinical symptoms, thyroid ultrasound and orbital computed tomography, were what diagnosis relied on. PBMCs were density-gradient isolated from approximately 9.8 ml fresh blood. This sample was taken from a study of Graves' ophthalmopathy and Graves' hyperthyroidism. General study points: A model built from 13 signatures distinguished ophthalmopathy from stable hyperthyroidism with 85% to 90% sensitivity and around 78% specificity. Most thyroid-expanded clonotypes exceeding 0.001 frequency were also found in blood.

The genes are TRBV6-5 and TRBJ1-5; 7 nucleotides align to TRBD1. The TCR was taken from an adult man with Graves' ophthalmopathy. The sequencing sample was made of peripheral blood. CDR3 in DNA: TGTGCCAGCAGTTACTTGAGACAGGGCCACCGGGATAGCAATCAGCCCCAGCATTTT. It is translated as CASSYLRQGHRDSNQPQHF.